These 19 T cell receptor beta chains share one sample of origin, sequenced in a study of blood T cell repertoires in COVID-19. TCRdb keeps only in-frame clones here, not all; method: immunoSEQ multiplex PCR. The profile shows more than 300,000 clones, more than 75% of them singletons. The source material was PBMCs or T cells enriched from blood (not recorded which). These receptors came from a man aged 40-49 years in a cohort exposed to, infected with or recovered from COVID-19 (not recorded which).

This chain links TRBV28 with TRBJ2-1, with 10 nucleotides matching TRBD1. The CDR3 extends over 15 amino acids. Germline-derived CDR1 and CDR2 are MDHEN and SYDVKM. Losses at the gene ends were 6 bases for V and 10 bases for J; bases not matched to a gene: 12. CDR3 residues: CASRGRDRGIGEQFF. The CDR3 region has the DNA TGTGCCAGCAGGGGGAGGGACAGGGGAATTGGGGAGCAGTTCTTC.

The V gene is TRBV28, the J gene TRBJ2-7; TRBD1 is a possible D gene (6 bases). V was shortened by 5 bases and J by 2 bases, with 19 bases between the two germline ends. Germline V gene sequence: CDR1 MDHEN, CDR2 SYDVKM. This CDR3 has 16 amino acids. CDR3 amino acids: CASSAPGTTLPYEQYF. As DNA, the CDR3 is TGTGCCAGCAGTGCGCCCGGGACAACCCTTCCCTACGAGCAGTACTTC. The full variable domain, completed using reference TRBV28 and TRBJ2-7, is DVKVTQSSRYLVKRTGEKVFLECVQDMDHENMFWYRQDPGLGLRLIYFSYDVKMKEKGDIPEGYSVSREKKERFSLILESASTNQTSMYLCASSAPGTTLPYEQYFGPGTRLTVT.

In nucleotides, the CDR3 is TGTGCCAGCAGCCAAAATCCGCCAAGGAGGGGAACTAATGAAAAACTGTTTTTT. This encodes CASSQNPPRRGTNEKLFF. The V call is TRBV14, the J call TRBJ1-4; a weak D match, TRBD1 (5 bases). The germline V gene encodes CDR1 SGHDN and CDR2 FVKESK. The CDR3 is made up of 18 amino acids. Trimming left V 2 bases short and J 1 base short, with 17 bases between.

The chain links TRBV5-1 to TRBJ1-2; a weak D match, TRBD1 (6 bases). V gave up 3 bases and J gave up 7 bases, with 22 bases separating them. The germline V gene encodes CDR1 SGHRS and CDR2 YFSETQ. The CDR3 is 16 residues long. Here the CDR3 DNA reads TGCGCCAGCAGCTCGGTGGGCAGTCCCGGACAGAGTGGCTACACCTTC. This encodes CASSSVGSPGQSGYTF.

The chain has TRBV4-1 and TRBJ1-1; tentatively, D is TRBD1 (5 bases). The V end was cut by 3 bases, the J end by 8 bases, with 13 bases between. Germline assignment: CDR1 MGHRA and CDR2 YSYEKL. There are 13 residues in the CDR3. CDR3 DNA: TGCGCCAGCAGCCAGCATCTACAGGTGGAAGCTTTCTTT. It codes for CASSQHLQVEAFF.

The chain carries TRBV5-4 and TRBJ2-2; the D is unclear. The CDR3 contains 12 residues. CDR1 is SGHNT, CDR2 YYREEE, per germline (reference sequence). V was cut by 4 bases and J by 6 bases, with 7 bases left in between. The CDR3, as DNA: TGTGCCAGCAGCCCCTCGGCCGGGGAGCTGTTTTTT. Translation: CASSPSAGELFF.

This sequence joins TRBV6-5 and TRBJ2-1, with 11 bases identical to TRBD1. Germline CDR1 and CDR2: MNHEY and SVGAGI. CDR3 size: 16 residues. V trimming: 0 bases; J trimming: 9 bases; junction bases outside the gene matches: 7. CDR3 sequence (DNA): TGTGCCAGCAGTTACTCGTTTGGACAGGGGGCCGGTGAGCAGTTCTTC. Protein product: CASSYSFGQGAGEQFF.

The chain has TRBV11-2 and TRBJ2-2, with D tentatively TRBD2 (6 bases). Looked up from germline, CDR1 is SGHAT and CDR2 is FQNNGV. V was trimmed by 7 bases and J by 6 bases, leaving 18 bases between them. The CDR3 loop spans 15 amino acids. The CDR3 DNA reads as TGTGCCAGCAAGTGGCCGGCAGGCGGGGCCGGGGAGCTGTTTTTT. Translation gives CASKWPAGGAGELFF.

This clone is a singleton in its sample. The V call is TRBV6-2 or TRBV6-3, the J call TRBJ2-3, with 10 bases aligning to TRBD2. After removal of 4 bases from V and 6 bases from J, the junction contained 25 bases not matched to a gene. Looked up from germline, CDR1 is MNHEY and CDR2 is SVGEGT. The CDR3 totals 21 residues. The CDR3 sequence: CASSFLRLASGSWESFDTQYF. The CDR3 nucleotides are TGTGCCAGCAGTTTTCTTCGGTTAGCTAGCGGGAGTTGGGAAAGTTTTGATACGCAGTATTTT.

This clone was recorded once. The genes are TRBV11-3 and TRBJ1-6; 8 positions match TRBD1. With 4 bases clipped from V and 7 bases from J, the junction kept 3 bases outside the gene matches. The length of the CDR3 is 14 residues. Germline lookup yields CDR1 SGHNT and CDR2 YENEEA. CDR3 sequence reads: CASSSGQGNSPLHF. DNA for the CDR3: TGTGCCAGCAGCTCAGGACAGGGAAATTCACCCCTCCACTTT. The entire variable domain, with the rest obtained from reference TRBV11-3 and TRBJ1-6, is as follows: EAGVVQSPRYKIIEKKQPVAFWCNPISGHNTLYWYLQNLGQGPELLIRYENEEAVDDSQLPKDRFSAERLKGVDSTLKIQPAELGDSAVYLCASSSGQGNSPLHFGNGTRLTVT.

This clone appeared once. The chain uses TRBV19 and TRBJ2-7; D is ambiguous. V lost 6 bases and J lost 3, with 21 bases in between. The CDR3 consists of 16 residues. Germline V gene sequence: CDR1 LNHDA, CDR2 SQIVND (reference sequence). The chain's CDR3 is CASSAVGSWALYEQYF. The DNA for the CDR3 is TGTGCCAGTAGCGCCGTCGGCTCGTGGGCCCTCTACGAGCAGTACTTC.

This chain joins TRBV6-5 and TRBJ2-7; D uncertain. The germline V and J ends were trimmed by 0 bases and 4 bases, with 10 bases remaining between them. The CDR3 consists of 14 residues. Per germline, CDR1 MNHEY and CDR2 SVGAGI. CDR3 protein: CASSYSSSAYEQYF. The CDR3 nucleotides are TGTGCCAGCAGTTACTCGTCGAGCGCTTACGAGCAGTACTTC.

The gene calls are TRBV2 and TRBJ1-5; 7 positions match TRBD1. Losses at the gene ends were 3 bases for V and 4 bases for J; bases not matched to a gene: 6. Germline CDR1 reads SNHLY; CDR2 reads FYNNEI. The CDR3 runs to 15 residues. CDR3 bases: TGTGCCAGCAGTGATCGGGACAGAGGAAATCAGCCCCAGCATTTT. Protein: CASSDRDRGNQPQHF.

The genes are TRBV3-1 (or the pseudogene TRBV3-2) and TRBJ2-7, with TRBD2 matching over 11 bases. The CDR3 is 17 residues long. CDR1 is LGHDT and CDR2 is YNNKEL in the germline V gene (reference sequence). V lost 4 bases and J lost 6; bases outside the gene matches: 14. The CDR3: CASSRRSGRANIGEQYF. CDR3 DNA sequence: TGTGCCAGCAGCCGACGTAGCGGGAGGGCCAATATAGGCGAGCAGTACTTC.

Written as DNA, the CDR3 is TGTGCCAGCAGCGGACAGAGCTCCTACAATGAGCAGTTCTTC. This translates into CASSGQSSYNEQFF. The chain carries TRBV6-5 and TRBJ2-1, with D possibly being TRBD1 (6 bases). V was trimmed by 6 bases and J by 0 bases, leaving 9 bases between them. CDR3 size: 14 residues. From germline, CDR1 is MNHEY and CDR2 SVGAGI.

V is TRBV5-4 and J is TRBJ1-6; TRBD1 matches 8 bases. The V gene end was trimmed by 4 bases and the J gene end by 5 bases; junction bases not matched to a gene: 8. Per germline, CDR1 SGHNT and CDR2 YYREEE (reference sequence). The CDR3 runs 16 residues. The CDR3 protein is CASSPGTGLDNSPLHF. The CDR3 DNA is TGTGCCAGCAGCCCAGGGACAGGTCTTGATAATTCACCCCTCCACTTT.

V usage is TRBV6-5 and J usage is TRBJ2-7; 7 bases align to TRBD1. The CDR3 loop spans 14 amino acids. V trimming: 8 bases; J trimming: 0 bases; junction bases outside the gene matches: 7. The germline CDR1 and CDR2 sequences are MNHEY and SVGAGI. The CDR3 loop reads CASHRGESSYEQYF. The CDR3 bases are TGTGCCAGCCACAGGGGCGAAAGCTCCTACGAGCAGTACTTC.

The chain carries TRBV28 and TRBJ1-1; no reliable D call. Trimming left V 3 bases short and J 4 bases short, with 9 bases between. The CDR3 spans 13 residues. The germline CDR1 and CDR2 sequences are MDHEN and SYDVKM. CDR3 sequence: CASSFFNPTEAFF. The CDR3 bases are TGTGCCAGCAGTTTTTTTAATCCCACTGAAGCTTTCTTT.

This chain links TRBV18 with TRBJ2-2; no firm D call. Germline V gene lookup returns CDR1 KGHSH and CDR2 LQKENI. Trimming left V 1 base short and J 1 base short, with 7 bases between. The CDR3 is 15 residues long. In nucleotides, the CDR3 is TGTGCCAGCTCACCACTAACAGAGAACACCGGGGAGCTGTTTTTT. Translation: CASSPLTENTGELFF.